The 27 T cell receptor beta chains below all came from one sample that was sequenced in a study of blood T cell repertoires in COVID-19. TCRdb's copy holds only in-frame clones and misses some; the assay was immunoSEQ multiplex PCR. The table records 30,000 to 35,000 clones, roughly 87% of them present only once. Sequencing was performed on peripheral blood. The receptors shown here come from a man aged 60 to 69 with active COVID-19.

This chain links TRBV7-3 with TRBJ2-1; 7 bases map to TRBD2. The CDR3 consists of 17 residues. Looked up from germline, CDR1 is SGHTA and CDR2 is FQGTGA. Trimming took 2 bases from V and 6 from J; bases not matched to a gene: 13. The CDR3 sequence: CASSLHPEGRGFNEQFF. The CDR3 DNA is TGTGCCAGCAGCTTACACCCTGAGGGGCGGGGGTTCAATGAGCAGTTCTTC.

This chain connects TRBV10-3 to TRBJ2-3, with 12 bases fitting TRBD2. Per germline, CDR1 ENHRY and CDR2 SYGVKD. The CDR3 length is 18 residues. With V trimmed by 5 bases and J by 1 base, 10 bases remained unmatched. The CDR3 here is CAISRAGTSGYRTDTQYF. For the CDR3, the DNA is TGTGCCATCAGTCGAGCCGGGACTAGCGGGTACCGCACAGATACGCAGTATTTT.

V gene TRBV18 combines with J gene TRBJ1-2, with 8 bases matching TRBD1. The germline gives CDR1 KGHSH, CDR2 LQKENI. CDR3 length: 17 amino acids. V was pared by 3 bases and J by 2 bases, with 11 bases of the junction left unmatched. CDR3 in DNA: TGTGCCAGCTCACCCCAACGGACAAACAGGGGGAACTATGGCTACACCTTC. Its translation is CASSPQRTNRGNYGYTF.

This clone has only one observation. The chain recombines TRBV7-9 with TRBJ1-4; D is unclear. V lost 5 bases and J 8 bases, leaving 12 bases between the germline ends. The CDR3 loop spans 13 amino acids. Germline V lookup: CDR1 SEHNR, CDR2 FQNEAQ (reference sequence). The CDR3: CASSRSVGEKLFF. The CDR3 DNA follows: TGTGCCAGCAGCCGGTCGGTCGGGGAAAAACTGTTTTTT.

The rearrangement joins TRBV19 to TRBJ2-5, with 7 bases lining up with TRBD2. CDR1 is LNHDA and CDR2 is SQIVND in the germline V gene (reference sequence). V gave up 8 bases and J gave up 1 base; unmatched junction bases: 1. CDR3 length equals 12 residues. The CDR3 region is CASGLGQETQYF. Here the CDR3 DNA reads TGTGCCAGTGGACTAGGCCAAGAGACCCAGTACTTC.

The chain has TRBV2 and TRBJ2-3, with 9 bases lining up with TRBD1. The trim removed 10 bases at V and 6 bases at J, leaving 14 bases unmatched. Germline loops: CDR1 SNHLY, CDR2 FYNNEI. The CDR3 is made up of 15 amino acids. The chain's CDR3 is CATGAGDRVPDTQYF. DNA for the CDR3: TGTGCCACCGGGGCGGGGGACAGGGTTCCCGATACGCAGTATTTT.

This sequence joins TRBV11-3 and TRBJ2-7; 7 bases fit TRBD2. Per germline, CDR1 SGHNT and CDR2 YENEEA. This CDR3 contains 17 residues. V shed 4 bases, J shed 4 bases, and the junction held 16 bases outside the gene matches. The CDR3 reads CASSSSHGERGIYEQYF. DNA of the CDR3: TGTGCCAGCAGCTCCAGCCATGGGGAGCGGGGTATATACGAGCAGTACTTC.

This clone was seen more than once but under ten times. The chain is built from TRBV11-2 and TRBJ1-6; D remains unclear. The CDR3 totals 14 residues. Deletions cut 3 bases from V and 10 bases from J, with 13 bases between. Per germline, CDR1 SGHAT and CDR2 FQNNGV. Written as DNA, the CDR3 is TGTGCCAGCAGCTTTCTACCGGGTAACTCACCCCTCCACTTT. It codes for CASSFLPGNSPLHF.

This clone was picked up one time. The CDR3 DNA reads as TGTGCCAGCAGCCCTCCCAAGACAGGGACCGTCTATGGCTACACCTTC. Amino acids: CASSPPKTGTVYGYTF. This rearrangement joins TRBV4-2 to TRBJ1-2, with 7 nucleotides matching TRBD1. CDR1 and CDR2 (germline): LGHNA, YNFKEQ. The junction had 12 bases not matched to a gene; V was cut back by 4 bases and J by 4 bases. This CDR3 comprises 16 residues.

This clone was seen only once. The V call is TRBV18, the J call TRBJ2-5; tentative D call: TRBD2 (6 bases). V lost 3 bases and J lost 7, with 18 bases in between. The CDR3 runs to 15 residues. CDR1 and CDR2 (germline): KGHSH, LQKENI. This CDR3 reads CASSPGTSNMGTQYF. DNA for the CDR3: TGTGCCAGCTCACCGGGGACTTCTAATATGGGGACCCAGTACTTC.

This chain joins TRBV2 and TRBJ1-6, with D maybe TRBD1 (6 bases). V dropped 1 base and J dropped 10 bases, with 11 bases sitting between them. Germline CDR1 SNHLY, CDR2 FYNNEI. This CDR3 has 14 residues. The CDR3 sequence is CASSEVQGQSPLHF. In DNA, the CDR3 is TGTGCCAGCAGTGAAGTCCAGGGGCAATCACCCCTCCACTTT.

V gene TRBV27 combines with J gene TRBJ2-5, with D unclear. Trimming took 3 bases from V and 5 from J, leaving 10 bases between them. The CDR3 runs 13 residues. Germline CDR1 and CDR2: MNHEY and SMNVEV (reference sequence). The CDR3 DNA sequence: TGTGCCAGCAGTTTCTTGGGCGCCGAGACCCAGTACTTC. Residues: CASSFLGAETQYF.

This chain joins TRBV6-1 and TRBJ2-3, with a weak D call TRBD1 (5 bases). The V and J ends lost 0 bases and 0 bases respectively, with 7 bases between them. The CDR3 consists of 15 residues. Germline CDR1 reads MNHNS; CDR2 reads SASEGT. This CDR3 is CASSEAGASTDTQYF. The CDR3 DNA reads TGTGCCAGCAGTGAAGCAGGGGCTAGCACAGATACGCAGTATTTT.

CDR3 in amino acids: CASSKGQGRTEAFF. The CDR3 nucleotides are TGTGCCAGCAGCAAAGGACAGGGGAGGACTGAAGCTTTCTTT. The genes are TRBV9 and TRBJ1-1; 9 nucleotides agree with TRBD1. The V gene's germline CDR1 is SGDLS and CDR2 YYNGEE. The CDR3 runs 14 residues. Unmatched junction bases numbered 6, after V lost 4 bases and J lost 5 bases.

The chain uses TRBV19 and TRBJ2-1, with a possible D match to TRBD2 (6 bases). Germline V gene data show CDR1 as LNHDA and CDR2 as SQIVND (reference sequence). Trimming removed 5 bases from V and 1 base from J, with 15 bases in between. This CDR3 comprises 16 residues. Written as DNA, the CDR3 is TGTGCCAGTAGTCATATCGGGGGAAAATCCTACAATGAGCAGTTCTTC. Its protein is CASSHIGGKSYNEQFF.

This chain connects TRBV30 to TRBJ2-7, with TRBD2 as a possible D gene (5 bases). With 0 bases removed from V and 9 bases from J, the gap between germline ends came to 9 bases. The CDR3 runs to 11 residues. Germline CDR1 and CDR2: GTSNPN and SVGIG (reference sequence). CDR3 in DNA: TGTGCCTGGAGTGTCGGAGGTGGGCAGTACTTC. The encoded protein is CAWSVGGGQYF.

V gene TRBV7-2 combines with J gene TRBJ1-1, with D perhaps matching TRBD1 (5 bases). CDR1 is SGHTA, CDR2 FQGNSA, per germline. V was pared by 5 bases and J by 0 bases, with 10 bases between. The CDR3 is 14 residues long. CDR3 DNA sequence: TGTGCCAGCAGCCCCATGACAGTGAACACTGAAGCTTTCTTT. Protein sequence: CASSPMTVNTEAFF.

The CDR3 DNA follows: TGTGCCAGCAGCCCCTGGACAGGGGAGGGCTACACCTTC. Protein product: CASSPWTGEGYTF. V is TRBV7-9 and J is TRBJ1-2; 9 bases match TRBD1. The CDR3 extends over 13 amino acids. Unmatched junction bases numbered 6, after V lost 5 bases and J lost 8 bases. Germline V CDR1 and CDR2: SEHNR, FQNEAQ (reference sequence).

V and J are TRBV6-2 or TRBV6-3 and TRBJ2-5, with no clear D. In germline, CDR1 is MNHEY, CDR2 SVGEGT. The CDR3 length is 14 residues. Trimming left V 0 bases short and J 5 bases short, with 10 bases between. CDR3 residues: CASSYSTAKETQYF. Here the CDR3 DNA reads TGTGCCAGCAGTTACTCGACTGCGAAGGAGACCCAGTACTTC.

This clone was seen just once. This sequence joins TRBV7-8 and TRBJ2-1, with TRBD1 matching 7 bases. The CDR3 has 13 amino acids. Looked up from germline, CDR1 is SGHVS and CDR2 is FQNEAQ. The V and J ends lost 5 bases and 9 bases, in that order; junction bases with no gene match: 7. CDR3 amino acids: CASSRYQGVEQFF. CDR3 coding DNA: TGTGCCAGCAGCCGATATCAGGGGGTTGAGCAGTTCTTC.

V gene TRBV5-6 combines with J gene TRBJ2-1; 11 nucleotides line up with TRBD2. V trimming: 3 bases; J trimming: 8 bases; junction bases outside the gene matches: 7. The CDR3 is 15 residues long. Per germline, CDR1 SGHDT and CDR2 YYEEEE. For the CDR3, the DNA is TGTGCCAGCAGCTCTGGACTAGCGGGTTTCGATGAGCAGTTCTTC. This gives the protein CASSSGLAGFDEQFF.

This clone was seen only once. The rearrangement links TRBV28 to TRBJ1-2, with TRBD1 as a possible D gene (6 bases). Germline CDR1 reads MDHEN; CDR2 reads SYDVKM. This CDR3 region has 13 residues. Trimming cost V 2 bases and J 6 bases, with 10 bases left between them. CDR3 DNA sequence: TGTGCCAGCAGTTTAGGGGGCCGGGATGGCTACACCTTC. Its protein is CASSLGGRDGYTF.

V and J are TRBV29-1 and TRBJ1-1, with TRBD1 matching over 8 bases. V shed 7 bases and J 1 base; nucleotides not matched to a gene: 5. From germline, CDR1 is SQVTM and CDR2 ANQGSEA. CDR3 length: 13 residues. The CDR3 DNA reads as TGCAGCGCAACCAGGGGGCGGAACACTGAAGCTTTCTTT. Its protein is CSATRGRNTEAFF.

This chain links TRBV12-5 with TRBJ1-3, with 7 bases identical to TRBD1. The CDR3 totals 16 residues. Germline V gives CDR1 LGHNT, CDR2 FRNRAP. With V trimmed by 0 bases and J by 0 bases, 2 bases remained unmatched. CDR3 loop: CASGLVDRSSGNTIYF. The CDR3 DNA follows: TGTGCTAGTGGTTTGGTGGACAGGAGCTCTGGAAACACCATATATTTT.

The V gene is TRBV15, the J gene TRBJ2-7, with 7 bases aligning to TRBD2. The trim removed 0 bases at V and 4 bases at J, leaving 18 bases unmatched. The length of the CDR3 is 19 residues. Per germline, CDR1 LNHNV and CDR2 YYDKDF (reference sequence). The CDR3 nucleotides read TGTGCCACCAGCAGAGAAGGAGGGTTCGTGGGAGGGCCTGGGTACGAGCAGTACTTC. Protein: CATSREGGFVGGPGYEQYF.

The chain is built from TRBV2 and TRBJ2-7; 11 bases agree with TRBD2. CDR3 length: 13 residues. Trimming at V came to 6 bases and at J to 5 bases, leaving 3 bases not matched to a gene. CDR1 and CDR2 (germline): SNHLY, FYNNEI. The CDR3 loop is CASSTLAGDEQYF. CDR3 nucleotides: TGTGCCAGCAGCACACTAGCGGGAGACGAGCAGTACTTC.

About this clone: This sample also contains other DNA sequences that code for the same CDR3. This chain's CDR3 is CASSRDRNTEAFF. The CDR3 bases are TGTGCCAGCTCCCGGGACAGGAACACTGAAGCTTTCTTT. The rearrangement uses TRBV18 and TRBJ1-1; 7 bases fit TRBD1. The germline gives CDR1 KGHSH, CDR2 LQKENI. V lost 6 bases, J lost 1 base, and 2 bases stayed unmatched. The CDR3 extends over 13 amino acids.